A selection of T cell receptor beta chains follows, all from one sample in a study of CD8 T cells in ankylosing spondylitis. TCRdb reanalysed the 5' RACE reads using MiXCR and keeps one entry per CDR3 protein. The table lists around 25,000 distinct CDR3 sequences, about a sixth of them singletons. Sequencing input: blood. The receptors stem from a male donor with ankylosing spondylitis or in good health (not recorded which). The CDR3 runs from the conserved cysteine through the conserved F or W. The D gene is left open where the match is weak. Size tells how often a clone was seen (once, few, many) or the class of an expanded clone, and some rows leave it out.

size: .; J: TRBJ2-1; V: TRBV12-3/TRBV12-4; D: .; CDR3: CASSLPGAPQKKQFF; DNA: TGTGCCAGCAGTTTACCAGGGGCCCCCCAGAAGAAGCAGTTCTTC
size: .; J: TRBJ1-1; V: TRBV6-5; D: .; CDR3: CASSFTRVRTEAFF; DNA: TGTGCCAGCAGTTTTACCAGGGTGAGAACTGAAGCTTTCTTT
size: many; J: TRBJ1-2; V: TRBV4-3; D: .; CDR3: CASSQDRSGYTF; DNA: TGCGCCAGCAGCCAAGATAGGAGTGGCTACACCTTC
size: medium-sized; J: TRBJ1-1; V: TRBV29-1; D: .; CDR3: CSGRISNTEAFF; DNA: TGCAGCGGACGGATTTCTAACACTGAAGCTTTCTTT
size: few; J: TRBJ2-4; V: TRBV20-1; D: TRBD2; CDR3: CSALRTSGRDIQYF; DNA: TGCAGTGCTTTACGGACTAGCGGGAGAGACATTCAGTACTTC
size: many; J: TRBJ2-2; V: TRBV6-2/TRBV6-3; D: .; CDR3: CASSRQEWETGELFF; DNA: TGTGCCAGCAGTCGACAGGAGTGGGAGACCGGGGAGCTGTTTTTT
size: .; J: TRBJ1-1; V: TRBV14; D: .; CDR3: CASTRLDGTNTEAFF; DNA: TGTGCCAGCACCAGATTAGACGGAACCAACACTGAAGCTTTCTTT
size: .; J: TRBJ2-1; V: TRBV7-2; D: .; CDR3: CASSQTPADYNEQFF; DNA: TGTGCCAGCAGCCAGACCCCAGCGGACTACAATGAGCAGTTCTTC
size: few; J: TRBJ1-1; V: TRBV23-1; D: .; CDR3: CASSPVVNTEAFF; DNA: TGCGCCAGCAGCCCCGTGGTGAACACTGAAGCTTTCTTT
size: many; J: TRBJ2-2; V: TRBV6-4; D: .; CDR3: CASSEPPGELFF; DNA: TGTGCCAGCAGTGAGCCCCCCGGGGAGCTGTTTTTT
size: once; J: TRBJ2-3; V: TRBV3-1; D: .; CDR3: CASSQTPTEGFYTDTQYF; DNA: TGTGCCAGCAGCCAAACCCCGACGGAGGGATTCTACACAGATACGCAGTATTTT
size: many; J: TRBJ2-1; V: TRBV4-3; D: TRBD1; CDR3: CASSQRVTGTYNEQFF; DNA: TGCGCCAGCAGCCAACGTGTGACAGGGACCTACAATGAGCAGTTCTTC
size: few; J: TRBJ2-3; V: TRBV7-2; D: .; CDR3: CASSLDSSGWRDTQYF; DNA: TGTGCCAGCAGCTTAGACTCGTCAGGGTGGAGAGATACGCAGTATTTT
size: .; J: TRBJ2-3; V: TRBV27; D: TRBD2; CDR3: CASSPAGGPMRTDTQYF; DNA: TGTGCCAGCAGCCCAGCGGGAGGGCCAATGAGAACAGATACGCAGTATTTT
size: .; J: TRBJ2-3; V: TRBV5-1; D: .; CDR3: CASSLGGSTRADTQYF; DNA: TGCGCCAGCAGCTTGGGAGGCAGCACACGGGCAGATACGCAGTATTTT
size: many; J: TRBJ2-5; V: TRBV28; D: TRBD1; CDR3: CASSGTGEETQYF; DNA: TGTGCCAGCAGTGGGACAGGGGAAGAGACCCAGTACTTC
size: few; J: TRBJ1-2; V: TRBV5-1; D: .; CDR3: CASSLAQGGYGYTF; DNA: TGCGCCAGCAGCTTGGCCCAGGGAGGCTATGGCTACACCTTC
size: few; J: TRBJ2-3; V: TRBV23-1; D: .; CDR3: CASRPGSSPASTDTQYF; DNA: TGCGCCAGCAGACCCGGATCCTCCCCCGCGAGCACAGATACGCAGTATTTT
size: many; J: TRBJ2-1; V: TRBV20-1; D: .; CDR3: CSAPSLAYNEQFF; DNA: TGCAGTGCTCCCTCTCTAGCTTACAATGAGCAGTTCTTC
size: few; J: TRBJ2-1; V: TRBV2; D: .; CDR3: CASSGLEQFF; DNA: TGTGCCAGCAGTGGACTTGAGCAGTTCTTC
size: .; J: TRBJ2-7; V: TRBV5-5; D: .; CDR3: CASSLAPGDYEQYF; DNA: TGTGCCAGCAGCTTGGCTCCGGGAGACTACGAGCAGTACTTC
size: few; J: TRBJ2-1; V: TRBV30; D: .; CDR3: CAWSPNSYNEQFF; DNA: TGTGCCTGGAGCCCGAACTCCTACAATGAGCAGTTCTTC
size: many; J: TRBJ1-4; V: TRBV20-1; D: TRBD1; CDR3: CSAYGQGSEKLFF; DNA: TGCAGTGCTTACGGACAGGGAAGTGAAAAACTGTTTTTT
size: medium-sized; J: TRBJ1-2; V: TRBV7-9; D: .; CDR3: CASSFGETDGYPF; DNA: TGTGCCAGCAGCTTCGGGGAGACAGATGGCTACCCCTTC
size: few; J: TRBJ2-3; V: TRBV28; D: TRBD1; CDR3: CASSFYRGSMTDTQYF; DNA: TGTGCCAGCAGTTTCTACAGGGGGTCGATGACAGATACGCAGTATTTT
size: many; J: TRBJ1-4; V: TRBV6-1; D: .; CDR3: CASSDGILRQLFF; DNA: TGTGCCAGCAGTGATGGGATCCTGAGGCAACTGTTTTTT
size: .; J: TRBJ1-1; V: TRBV29-1; D: .; CDR3: CSVPNPRGEAFF; DNA: TGCAGCGTCCCGAACCCCCGGGGTGAAGCTTTCTTT
size: few; J: TRBJ1-5; V: TRBV28; D: .; CDR3: CASSLSQGLEQPQHF; DNA: TGTGCCAGCAGTTTATCCCAGGGGTTAGAGCAGCCCCAGCATTTT